The rows below give T cell receptor beta chains drawn from one sample of a study of radiation and T cells in renal cell carcinoma. The method was immunoSEQ multiplex PCR; TCRdb's version includes in-frame clones alone and lacks a portion of them. The table has approximately 94,000 clones, 82% seen once. The material sequenced was blood, taken from a patient whose treatment included radiotherapy and nephrectomy. These receptors were collected from a man in his sixties with renal cell carcinoma. Both conserved end residues are part of each CDR3. The D gene is left open where the match is weak. A clone size is listed for some rows: how often the clone was seen (once, few, many), or a class if it is expanded.

TRBD1 TRBJ2-6 - TRBV4-1 20 CASSLRSSGTGGAGANVLTF TGCGCCAGCAGCCTAAGAAGCTCCGGGACAGGGGGCGCCGGGGCCAACGTCCTGACTTTC
- TRBJ1-2 few TRBV28 13 CASSTPGSYGYTF TGTGCCAGCAGCACCCCAGGGAGCTATGGCTACACCTTC
TRBD1 TRBJ1-2 once TRBV7-2 14 CASSFDRGDYGYTF TGTGCCAGCAGCTTCGACAGGGGGGACTATGGCTACACCTTC
- TRBJ2-6 - TRBV29-1 13 CSVSGSGANVLTF TGCAGCGTTTCCGGCTCTGGGGCCAACGTCCTGACTTTC
TRBD1 TRBJ2-7 - TRBV6-6 14 CASREQGTSYEQYF TGTGCCAGCAGGGAACAGGGGACCTCCTACGAGCAGTACTTC
- TRBJ2-7 once TRBV6-1 17 CASSDRVGGVSRYEQYF TGTGCCAGCAGTGACAGGGTGGGGGGTGTGTCGCGCTACGAGCAGTACTTC
- TRBJ2-7 - TRBV7-8 18 CASSLATAFQGGTYEQYF TGTGCCAGCAGCTTAGCCACAGCATTTCAGGGGGGGACCTACGAGCAGTACTTC
- TRBJ1-5 - TRBV6-5 13 CATQGGANQPQHF TGTGCCACCCAGGGCGGTGCCAATCAGCCCCAGCATTTT
TRBD2 TRBJ2-3 - TRBV27 15 CASSLLAGGLDTQYF TGTGCCAGCAGTTTACTAGCGGGAGGGTTAGATACGCAGTATTTT
- TRBJ1-2 - TRBV5-1 15 CASSTLGPPESGYTF TGCGCCAGCAGCACACTCGGACCCCCAGAGAGTGGCTACACCTTC
- TRBJ2-7 - TRBV4-3 15 CASSQGRSRVNEQYF TGCGCCAGCAGCCAAGGCAGGTCAAGGGTCAACGAGCAGTACTTC
TRBD1 TRBJ1-4 - TRBV19 16 CASSGFGQGAREKLFF TGTGCCAGTAGTGGCTTCGGACAGGGGGCAAGGGAAAAACTGTTTTTT
TRBD2 TRBJ2-7 - TRBV28 14 CASSFSGSRIEQYF TGTGCCAGCAGTTTCAGCGGGAGCAGGATCGAGCAGTACTTC
- TRBJ1-1 - TRBV27 18 CASSSSPLFGARNTEAFF TGTGCCAGCAGTTCTTCCCCTTTATTCGGGGCGCGGAACACTGAAGCTTTCTTT
- TRBJ1-2 - TRBV5-5 12 CASSLALRGYTF TGTGCCAGCAGCTTGGCACTGCGGGGCTACACCTTC
- TRBJ2-7 - TRBV9 15 CASSAGGDSRREQYF TGTGCCAGCAGCGCCGGGGGCGACAGTCGTAGGGAGCAGTACTTC
- TRBJ1-1 - TRBV6-5 15 CASSPPRGGNTEAFF TGTGCCAGCAGCCCACCCCGGGGAGGGAACACTGAAGCTTTCTTT
TRBD2 TRBJ2-7 few TRBV27 15 CASSSGLAGVGEQYF TGTGCCAGCAGTTCTGGACTAGCGGGAGTTGGCGAGCAGTACTTC
- TRBJ2-5 - TRBV4-3 13 CASSQRGAETQYF TGCGCCAGCAGCCAAAGGGGGGCAGAGACCCAGTACTTC
- TRBJ2-1 - TRBV12-5 11 CASGDTTAQFF TGTGCTAGTGGCGATACTACGGCGCAGTTCTTC
- TRBJ2-3 - TRBV18 13 CASSLESTDTQYF TGTGCCAGCTCACTCGAAAGCACAGATACGCAGTATTTT
TRBD2 TRBJ2-3 - TRBV5-1 16 CASSPQPGTSSDTQYF TGCGCCAGCAGCCCCCAACCTGGGACTAGCTCAGATACGCAGTATTTT
TRBD2 TRBJ2-1 once TRBV19 15 CASRPSGRALGKQFF TGTGCCAGTAGACCTAGCGGGAGGGCCCTCGGTAAGCAGTTCTTC
- TRBJ1-2 few TRBV30 16 CAWSVYVGSLGNTLTF TGTGCCTGGAGTGTGTATGTCGGGAGTCTAGGTAATACGCTCACCTTC
- TRBJ2-7 few TRBV2 14 CASSEDLVFHEQYF TGTGCCAGCAGTGAAGACTTGGTGTTCCACGAGCAGTACTTC
- TRBJ1-2 - TRBV19 13 CASSMGELGGYTF TGTGCCAGTAGTATGGGCGAACTCGGCGGCTACACCTTC
TRBD1 TRBJ2-3 - TRBV28 16 CASRYTGQGASNTQYF TGTGCCAGCAGATATACGGGACAGGGGGCGTCAAATACGCAGTATTTT
- TRBJ2-3 - TRBV5-8 15 CASSPLGSRTDTQYF TGTGCCAGCAGCCCCCTAGGGAGCCGCACAGATACGCAGTATTTT
- TRBJ1-2 - TRBV28 14 CASTLGRGGYGYTF TGTGCCAGCACCCTTGGTCGGGGAGGCTATGGCTACACCTTC
- TRBJ1-5 - TRBV2 12 CASTGLRSAQHF TGTGCCAGCACCGGGTTAAGATCGGCCCAGCATTTT
- TRBJ2-2 once TRBV18 17 CASSRNTGAVDTGELFF TGTGCCAGCTCACGCAACACGGGGGCGGTGGACACCGGGGAGCTGTTTTTT
- TRBJ1-2 - TRBV27 15 CASSLAQGYHYGYTF TGTGCCAGCAGTTTAGCACAGGGTTACCACTATGGCTACACCTTC
TRBD2 TRBJ2-5 - TRBV30 16 CAWSVQSVAGTSRLDF TGTGCCTGGAGTGTACAATCAGTAGCGGGAACCTCCCGTCTAGACTTC
- TRBJ2-3 - TRBV18 14 CASSTGTSTDTQYF TGTGCCAGCTCTACCGGGACTAGCACAGATACGCAGTATTTT
- TRBJ1-5 - TRBV7-8 14 CASSPSRVPQPQHF TGTGCCAGCAGCCCCAGCAGGGTACCCCAGCCCCAGCATTTT
TRBD2 TRBJ2-3 few TRBV5-1 16 CASSVGTSGKTDTQYF TGCGCCAGCAGCGTGGGGACTAGCGGGAAGACAGATACGCAGTATTTT
- TRBJ2-3 - TRBV9 22 CASSEGASGPGLNSPSTDTQYF TGTGCCAGCAGCGAGGGGGCTTCGGGTCCGGGACTAAACAGTCCTAGCACAGATACGCAGTATTTT
- TRBJ2-2 - TRBV7-2 17 CASTFSPGPSNTGELFF TGTGCCAGCACCTTTTCCCCGGGACCCTCGAACACCGGGGAGCTGTTTTTT
TRBD1 TRBJ1-5 - TRBV27 15 CASSSRDRARQPQHF TGTGCCAGCAGTTCCCGGGACAGGGCAAGGCAGCCCCAGCATTTT
- TRBJ2-1 - TRBV5-4 14 CASSLRVGNDEQFF TGTGCCAGCAGCTTGAGGGTAGGGAACGATGAGCAGTTCTTC
TRBD1 TRBJ2-7 - TRBV11-3 14 CASSARTGTREQYF TGTGCCAGCAGCGCCAGGACAGGGACGCGCGAGCAGTACTTC
- TRBJ2-3 few TRBV28 15 CASSLLGQAQDTQYF TGTGCCAGCAGTTTACTAGGCCAGGCGCAAGATACGCAGTATTTT
- TRBJ2-4 - TRBV5-4 17 CASSSVSGPLAKNIQYF TGTGCCAGCAGCTCGGTTAGCGGACCCCTAGCCAAAAACATTCAGTACTTC
- TRBJ2-5 - TRBV7-2 16 CASSPWTDGGGETQYF TGTGCCAGCAGCCCATGGACAGACGGGGGAGGAGAGACCCAGTACTTC
- TRBJ1-1 - TRBV14 15 CASSRLGGLNTEAFF TGTGCCAGCAGCCGATTGGGCGGGTTGAATACTGAAGCTTTCTTT
- TRBJ1-4 - TRBV19 17 CASTSRGSSQTNEKLFF TGTGCCAGTACCTCCAGGGGTTCGTCTCAAACTAATGAAAAACTGTTTTTT
- TRBJ2-3 - TRBV7-9 14 CASSLYRSTDTQYF TGTGCCAGCAGCTTATATCGTAGCACAGATACGCAGTATTTT
- TRBJ1-5 - TRBV5-4 13 CASSFWTGGPQHF TGTGCCAGCAGCTTTTGGACCGGAGGGCCCCAGCATTTT
- TRBJ1-2 few TRBV19 13 CASSRGSNYGYTF TGTGCCAGTAGCCGGGGGTCTAACTATGGCTACACCTTC
- TRBJ2-1 once TRBV10-1 12 CASLAGRVEQFF TGCGCCAGCTTGGCAGGGCGGGTTGAGCAGTTCTTC
TRBD2 TRBJ2-3 - TRBV6-6 14 CASTLAGEGNTQYF TGTGCCAGCACCCTAGCGGGAGAGGGGAATACGCAGTATTTT